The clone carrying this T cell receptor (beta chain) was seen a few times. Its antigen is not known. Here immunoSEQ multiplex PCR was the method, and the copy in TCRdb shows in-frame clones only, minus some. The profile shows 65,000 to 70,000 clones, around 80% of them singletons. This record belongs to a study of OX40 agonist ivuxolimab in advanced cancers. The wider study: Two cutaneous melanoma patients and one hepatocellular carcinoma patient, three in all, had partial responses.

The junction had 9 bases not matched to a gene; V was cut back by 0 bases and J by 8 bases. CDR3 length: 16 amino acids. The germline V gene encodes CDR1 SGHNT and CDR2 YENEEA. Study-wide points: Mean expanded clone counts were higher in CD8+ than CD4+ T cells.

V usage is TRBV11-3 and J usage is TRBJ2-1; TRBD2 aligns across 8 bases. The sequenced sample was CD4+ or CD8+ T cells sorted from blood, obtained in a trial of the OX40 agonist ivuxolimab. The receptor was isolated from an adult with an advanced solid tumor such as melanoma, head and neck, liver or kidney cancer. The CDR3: CASSLDGREGQDEQFF. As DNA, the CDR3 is TGTGCCAGCAGCTTAGATGGTCGGGAGGGCCAGGATGAGCAGTTCTTC.